This T cell receptor (beta chain) was sequenced in a study of blood T cell repertoires in COVID-19. Study summary: Samples taken during acute and convalescent COVID-19 were collected in the United States, Italy and Spain. T cells, B-cell-depleted T cells, or PBMCs provided the cDNA or gDNA that served as material.

The length of the CDR3 is 13 residues. The germline gives CDR1 MNHNY, CDR2 SVGAGI (reference sequence). J gave up 4 bases and V 9 bases, and 6 bases lay outside the gene matches. Study processing details: Estimation of nucleated cell counts was performed using reference gene primer amplification. Sequencing was performed with immunoSEQ multiplex PCR; in TCRdb, only in-frame clones are kept and a portion is missing. The V and J calls and clone size are taken from that table; D and trimming were inferred from the DNA. Of over 25,000 clones in the sample, roughly 85% were seen once. The gene calls are TRBV6-6 and TRBJ1-1; TRBD1 matches 9 bases. The material sequenced was peripheral blood. This clonotype was obtained from a woman aged 45 to 65 with active COVID-19. CDR3 nucleotides: TGTGCCAGTACAGGGGGCAGTGGCACTGAAGCTTTCTTT. Protein sequence: CASTGGSGTEAFF.